The text below deals with one TCR beta chain. V was trimmed by 3 bases and J by 0 bases, leaving 6 bases between them. The CDR3 length is 14 residues. The V gene's germline CDR1 is MNHEY and CDR2 SVGEGT. This sample was taken from a study of Ad26.COV2.S vaccination and SARS-CoV-2 variants. In the study overall: A COV1001 Ad26.COV2.S trial-arm participant provided the sample.

Treatment of the sample: over 15 received Ad26.COV2.S at low or high dose, single or two shots; about five received placebo; per-sample allocation not given. Sample collection was performed on day 63 after the first vaccine or placebo injection. The protocol was immunoSEQ multiplex PCR, while the TCRdb copy is restricted to in-frame clones and leaves out a portion. The table includes about 400,000 clones, around four fifths detected once. The receptor was isolated from a person between 18 and 65 years old who received the Ad26.COV2.S COVID-19 vaccine or a placebo. This specimen was peripheral blood, taken in a trial of Ad26.COV2.S vaccine versus placebo. V and J are TRBV6-2 or TRBV6-3 and TRBJ2-1, with D perhaps matching TRBD1 (5 bases). CDR3 in amino acids: CASSYDSSYNEQFF. For the CDR3, the DNA is TGTGCCAGCAGTTATGACAGCTCCTACAATGAGCAGTTCTTC.